These T cell receptor beta chains were read from a single sample in a study of CD8 T cells in Susac syndrome. One entry per CDR3 protein, called by TCRdb with MiXCR from the immunoSEQ multiplex PCR reads. This sample has about 200,000 distinct CDR3 sequences, with just under 95% found just once. Sequencing was carried out using CD4+ T cells from PBMCs. All receptors come from a human donor with multiple sclerosis. Each CDR3 is given with its conserved first and last residue. The order of the fields is J gene, D gene, clone size, V gene, CDR3 DNA, CDR3 protein. The D gene is left open where the match is weak. Where a row states a size, it is once, few, many or the class of an expanded clone; other rows omit it.

J: TRBJ1-2
D: .
size: .
V: TRBV29-1
DNA: TGCAGCGTTGAAGAGTTCCCAGGAGGCTATGGCTACACCTTC
CDR3: CSVEEFPGGYGYTF

J: TRBJ1-2
D: TRBD1
size: .
V: TRBV25-1
DNA: TGTGCCAGCAGCCAGAATGTGGAAGGGGGCGATGGCTACACCTTC
CDR3: CASSQNVEGGDGYTF

J: TRBJ1-2
D: TRBD1
size: .
V: TRBV12-3/TRBV12-4
DNA: TGTGCCAGCAGGGGGGGACAGGATGGCTACACCTTC
CDR3: CASRGGQDGYTF

J: TRBJ2-7
D: TRBD1
size: .
V: TRBV5-4
DNA: TGTGCCAGCAGCGGGACAGGGGCCCAATACGAGCAGTACTTC
CDR3: CASSGTGAQYEQYF

J: TRBJ1-2
D: .
size: .
V: TRBV3-1
DNA: TGTGCCAGCAGCGAGGGGGACTATGGCTACACCTTC
CDR3: CASSEGDYGYTF

J: TRBJ2-7
D: .
size: .
V: TRBV20-1
DNA: TGCAGTGCTAGTAAACTTTACGAGCAGTACTTC
CDR3: CSASKLYEQYF

J: TRBJ2-7
D: TRBD1
size: .
V: TRBV4-1
DNA: TGCGCCAGCAGCCACCCCGGGGGGGACAGGGGCTCCTACGAGCAGTACTTC
CDR3: CASSHPGGDRGSYEQYF

J: TRBJ2-5
D: .
size: .
V: TRBV20-1
DNA: TGCAGTGCTAGATTCGGGAACCAGGGAGAGACCCAGTACTTC
CDR3: CSARFGNQGETQYF

J: TRBJ1-2
D: .
size: .
V: TRBV7-2
DNA: TGTGCCAGCAGCTTAGCAGAGGACAGCTCCTACACCTTC
CDR3: CASSLAEDSSYTF

J: TRBJ2-2
D: .
size: .
V: TRBV30
DNA: TGTGCCTGGAGTTGGACATCCGGGGAGCTGTTTTTT
CDR3: CAWSWTSGELFF

J: TRBJ2-1
D: .
size: .
V: TRBV15
DNA: TGTGCCACCAGCAGAGAGGGGGGCTCCTACAATGAGCAGTTCTTC
CDR3: CATSREGGSYNEQFF

J: TRBJ1-1
D: .
size: once
V: TRBV29-1
DNA: TGCAGCGTTGAAGTTGGGTTTGGCACTGAAGCTTTCTTT
CDR3: CSVEVGFGTEAFF

J: TRBJ1-4
D: .
size: .
V: TRBV3-1
DNA: TGTGCCAGCAGCCAAGAAAGGAGGGGTAATGAAAAACTGTTTTTT
CDR3: CASSQERRGNEKLFF

J: TRBJ1-6
D: TRBD1
size: .
V: TRBV20-1
DNA: TGCAGTGCTATATCAGGGGGCGTGAGGTCACCCCTCCACTTT
CDR3: CSAISGGVRSPLHF

J: TRBJ2-3
D: .
size: .
V: TRBV12-3/TRBV12-4
DNA: TGTGCCAGCAGCACGCGCACAGATACGCAGTATTTT
CDR3: CASSTRTDTQYF

J: TRBJ1-5
D: TRBD1
size: .
V: TRBV5-1
DNA: TGCGCCAGCAGCTTGGGGACAGGGATCAATCAGCCCCAGCATTTT
CDR3: CASSLGTGINQPQHF

J: TRBJ1-1
D: TRBD1
size: .
V: TRBV2
DNA: TGTGCCAGCAGACAAACAGGGGGGACTGAAGCTTTCTTT
CDR3: CASRQTGGTEAFF

J: TRBJ1-2
D: TRBD1
size: .
V: TRBV6-5
DNA: TGTGCCAGCAGCTTTCCAGGGGGATTAGGCGGCTACACCTTC
CDR3: CASSFPGGLGGYTF

J: TRBJ2-1
D: .
size: .
V: TRBV15
DNA: TGTGCCACCAGCAGAGTAGCGGTCTACAATGAGCAGTTCTTC
CDR3: CATSRVAVYNEQFF

J: TRBJ2-5
D: TRBD1
size: .
V: TRBV9
DNA: TGTGCCAGCAGCGCATCTCCAGGGGGCTTGAGAGAGACCCAGTACTTC
CDR3: CASSASPGGLRETQYF

J: TRBJ1-1
D: .
size: .
V: TRBV12-3/TRBV12-4
DNA: TGTGCCAGCAGTTTATCCCACCCAGGAAACACTGAAGCTTTCTTT
CDR3: CASSLSHPGNTEAFF

J: TRBJ1-1
D: .
size: .
V: TRBV12-3/TRBV12-4
DNA: TGTGCCAGCAGTTTGGGCACTGAAGCTTTCTTT
CDR3: CASSLGTEAFF

J: TRBJ1-2
D: .
size: .
V: TRBV30
DNA: TGTGCCTGGAGTCCAAGATGGGAGGGCTACACCTTC
CDR3: CAWSPRWEGYTF

J: TRBJ2-3
D: TRBD1
size: once
V: TRBV4-2
DNA: TGTGCCAGCAGCCAAGATGATGGGACAGGGAGTGCAGATACGCAGTATTTT
CDR3: CASSQDDGTGSADTQYF

J: TRBJ1-1
D: .
size: .
V: TRBV18
DNA: TGTGCCAGCTCACCGGACGGGAACACTGAAGCTTTCTTT
CDR3: CASSPDGNTEAFF

J: TRBJ1-2
D: .
size: .
V: TRBV20-1
DNA: TGCAGTGCTAGTGGGGTACCCTATGGCTACACCTTC
CDR3: CSASGVPYGYTF

J: TRBJ2-7
D: .
size: .
V: TRBV12-3/TRBV12-4
DNA: TGTGCCAGCAGTTTCTTTGTGAGCGAGCAGTACTTC
CDR3: CASSFFVSEQYF

J: TRBJ2-1
D: .
size: .
V: TRBV18
DNA: TGTGCCAGCTCACTGCAGGGCGATGAGCAGTTCTTC
CDR3: CASSLQGDEQFF

J: TRBJ2-1
D: .
size: .
V: TRBV24-1
DNA: TGTGCCACTTCGGGCCCTAGCGACTCCTACAATGAGCAGTTCTTC
CDR3: CATSGPSDSYNEQFF

J: TRBJ2-4
D: .
size: .
V: TRBV20-1
DNA: TGCAGTGCTAGAGAGGAAAGGGGGGCGGCCAAAAACATTCAGTACTTC
CDR3: CSAREERGAAKNIQYF

J: TRBJ1-1
D: .
size: .
V: TRBV7-2
DNA: TGTGCCAGCAGCTCGGGGGGGGCTGCGAACACTGAAGCTTTCTTT
CDR3: CASSSGGAANTEAFF

J: TRBJ2-3
D: .
size: .
V: TRBV29-1
DNA: TGCAGCGTCACGGACAGCGGGTCCACAGATACGCAGTATTTT
CDR3: CSVTDSGSTDTQYF

J: TRBJ2-5
D: .
size: .
V: TRBV11-2
DNA: TGTGCCAGCAGCTTCGGCGGGACCAAAGAGACCCAGTACTTC
CDR3: CASSFGGTKETQYF

J: TRBJ2-5
D: TRBD2
size: .
V: TRBV5-6
DNA: TGTGCCAGCAGCTTGACGACTAGCGGGGGCCCACGTACCCAGTACTTC
CDR3: CASSLTTSGGPRTQYF

J: TRBJ1-2
D: TRBD1
size: .
V: TRBV29-1
DNA: TGCAGCGTTGAAAGGACAGGGGCCCAGAACACCTTC
CDR3: CSVERTGAQNTF

J: TRBJ2-1
D: TRBD2
size: .
V: TRBV6-6
DNA: TGTGCCAGCTCCCCCCCTTGGGAGGGTAGGAATGAGCAGTTCTTC
CDR3: CASSPPWEGRNEQFF

J: TRBJ2-5
D: .
size: .
V: TRBV20-1
DNA: TGCAGTGCTAGAGTAGGCGGGGGCGGTGGGACCCAGTACTTC
CDR3: CSARVGGGGGTQYF

J: TRBJ1-5
D: TRBD1
size: .
V: TRBV6-6
DNA: TGTGCCAGCAGTCACACAGGGGCCCGGCATTTT
CDR3: CASSHTGARHF

J: TRBJ2-7
D: .
size: .
V: TRBV14
DNA: TGTGCCAGCAGCCGGGACTCATGGCAGTACTTC
CDR3: CASSRDSWQYF

J: TRBJ1-1
D: .
size: .
V: TRBV15
DNA: TGTGCCACCAGCAGAGATCTGGGGGGGAACACTGAAGCTTTCTTT
CDR3: CATSRDLGGNTEAFF

J: TRBJ2-3
D: .
size: .
V: TRBV5-1
DNA: TGCGCCAGCAGCCTCACCGGGCCCAACACAGATACGCAGTATTTT
CDR3: CASSLTGPNTDTQYF

J: TRBJ1-6
D: .
size: .
V: TRBV20-1
DNA: TGCAGTGCTAGGCGGGGAGGAGCCTATAATTCACCCCTCCACTTT
CDR3: CSARRGGAYNSPLHF

J: TRBJ1-5
D: TRBD1
size: .
V: TRBV30
DNA: TGTGCCTGGAGCCAGGCACAGGGGAACAATCAGCCCCAGCATTTT
CDR3: CAWSQAQGNNQPQHF

J: TRBJ1-2
D: .
size: .
V: TRBV3-1
DNA: TGTGCCAGCAGCCAGCCGAATCGGGAGGATGGCTACACCTTC
CDR3: CASSQPNREDGYTF

J: TRBJ2-3
D: TRBD2
size: .
V: TRBV20-1
DNA: TGCAGTGCTAGAGCTGCCGCCGTAGCGGGGAATGAACATACGCAGTATTTT
CDR3: CSARAAAVAGNEHTQYF

J: TRBJ1-2
D: .
size: .
V: TRBV6-5
DNA: TGTGCCAGCAGTCCTGTGGAGGCTAACTATGGCTACACCTTC
CDR3: CASSPVEANYGYTF

J: TRBJ1-2
D: TRBD1
size: .
V: TRBV3-1
DNA: TGTGCCAGCAGCCCAGCCCAGGGGGCTATCGGCTACACCTTC
CDR3: CASSPAQGAIGYTF

J: TRBJ1-6
D: .
size: .
V: TRBV9
DNA: TGTGCCAGCAGCGTAGAGCAGGCGAATTCACCCCTCCACTTT
CDR3: CASSVEQANSPLHF

J: TRBJ1-2
D: .
size: .
V: TRBV30
DNA: TGTGCCTGGAGGCTGAGGGGACTAGATGGCTACACCTTC
CDR3: CAWRLRGLDGYTF

J: TRBJ1-2
D: TRBD1
size: .
V: TRBV2
DNA: TGTGCCAGCAGAGACAGGGGGCGCTCAGTCGACTATGGCTACACCTTC
CDR3: CASRDRGRSVDYGYTF

J: TRBJ2-7
D: TRBD1
size: .
V: TRBV29-1
DNA: TGCAGCGTTGAAAAGGACCAGGGGGCTGGCGAGCAGTACTTC
CDR3: CSVEKDQGAGEQYF

J: TRBJ1-1
D: .
size: .
V: TRBV29-1
DNA: TGCAGCGTTTCTATGATCCAGGATGCTTTCTTT
CDR3: CSVSMIQDAFF

J: TRBJ2-1
D: TRBD1
size: .
V: TRBV12-3/TRBV12-4
DNA: TGTGCCAGCAGTCCGGCGACAGGGAACTCGGGTGAGCAGTTCTTC
CDR3: CASSPATGNSGEQFF

J: TRBJ2-5
D: TRBD1
size: .
V: TRBV6-2/TRBV6-3
DNA: TGTGCCAGCAGTTACTTCGGACAGGGTGGAGAGACCCAGTACTTC
CDR3: CASSYFGQGGETQYF